The 2 T cell receptor beta chains below were found in one sample sequenced in a study of T cell responses to AZD1222 COVID-19 vaccine (dated by TCRdb to the early 2020s). The time point label here, explained by the study, means: baseline before first vaccination. The library came from the immunoSEQ multiplex PCR assay. TCRdb limited this immuneACCESS table to in-frame rearrangements with V and J called. A share of clones is missing; checked studies link under half to unresolved V genes, and the rest is unexplained. Across this sample there are over 150,000 clones, with about 88% seen only once. The ten top clones hold approximately 3.1% of the sample. The starting material was peripheral blood, obtained on day 0 of AZD1222 vaccination. The receptors derive from an adult in good health.

V usage is TRBV10-3 and J usage is TRBJ2-7, with 7 bases that match TRBD1. CDR1 is ENHRY and CDR2 is SYGVKD in the germline V gene. J was trimmed by 0 bases and V by 4 bases; bases with no gene match: 3. CDR3 size: 14 residues. In DNA form, the CDR3 reads TGTGCCATCAGTGTGTCAGGGGGCTCCTACGAGCAGTACTTC. Translated, it gives CAISVSGGSYEQYF.

This chain links TRBV5-6 with TRBJ2-1, with 9 bases lining up with TRBD2. The CDR3 has 14 residues. CDR1 is SGHDT, CDR2 YYEEEE, per germline. The V segment lost 4 bases and the J segment 9 bases; nucleotides outside the gene matches: 8. The CDR3 bases are TGTGCCAGCAGCCCAGGGACTAGCCGGCCTGAGCAGTTCTTC. It specifies CASSPGTSRPEQFF.